This T cell receptor beta chain was sequenced for a study of regulatory T cells in long-lasting Graves disease. Germline trimming cut 3 bases from V and 3 bases from J; bases unmatched to any gene: 9. The germline V gene encodes CDR1 ENHRY and CDR2 SYGVKD. The CDR3 is made up of 16 amino acids. This clonotype came up many times. The time point is: newly diagnosed GD, antithyroid drugs for less than 3 months. From RNA extracted from PBMCs, the TCR library was made. Arm-PCR of CDR3 regions and iRepertoire HTBI primers were used to build TCR beta libraries. TCRdb called the multiplex PCR reads again in MiXCR, with one record for every CDR3 protein. The sample has around 480,000 distinct CDR3 sequences, about a sixth seen once. These data also formed part of another study, on T cells in Graves' hyperthyroidism and ophthalmopathy.

Sequencing was performed on peripheral blood mononuclear cells (PBMCs), taken at new diagnosis, from a patient treated with antithyroid drugs. The V gene is TRBV10-3, the J gene TRBJ2-3; TRBD1 matches at 7 bases. The receptor was isolated from a man between 40 and 49 years old with Graves disease. CDR3 sequence reads: CAISDSGDRVTDTQYF. CDR3 coding DNA: TGTGCCATCAGTGACAGTGGGGACAGAGTGACAGATACGCAGTATTTT.